This T cell receptor beta chain was obtained from a study of blood T cells in healthy people across ages. This clonotype occurred many times. Its target is not known. Whole-study results and caveats: Roughly linearly, TCR beta diversity per million T cells fell as age increased.

The length of the CDR3 is 14 residues. With 0 bases clipped from V and 3 bases from J, the junction kept 1 base outside the gene matches. Germline CDR1 reads DFQATT; CDR2 reads SNEGSKA (reference sequence). Using a J-beta primer mix together with a sample-barcoded 5' primer, a second PCR was run for roughly 7 to 11 cycles. From the 5' RACE reads, TCRdb called clonotypes with MiXCR, one entry per CDR3 protein. The data contain about 1,600,000 distinct CDR3 sequences, approximately 38% of them singletons. The chain links TRBV20-1 to TRBJ2-1; TRBD2 matches 8 bases. This TCR derives from a woman under 30 in good health. The specimen was blood. CDR3 coding DNA: TGCAGTGCTAGAGAGCTAGCGGGCTACAATGAGCAGTTCTTC. Translating it yields CSARELAGYNEQFF.